The rows below give T cell receptor beta chains drawn from one sample of a study of beta chain features in type 1 diabetes. Assay used: immunoSEQ multiplex PCR; TCRdb lists only in-frame clones, some missing. Of fewer than 900,000 clones detected, 15% to 20% appear once; the ten largest clones hold 0.02% to 0.025%. Sequenced sample: naive CD4+ T cells from blood. The source of these receptors is a woman between 18 and 30 years old in good health. Each CDR3 is given with its conserved first and last residue. The order of the fields is clone size, V gene, D gene, J gene, CDR3 length, CDR3 DNA, CDR3 protein. A D gene is named only where the DNA matches it firmly. Some rows mark clone size as missing; the rest say once, few, many or name a class of expanded clone.

clone_size: NA; v_call: TRBV25-1; d_call: NA; j_call: TRBJ2-7; cdr3_length: 15; cdr3_nt: TGTGCCAGCAGTGAGTCTGTGGGGTCGGCCTACGAGCAGTACTTC; cdr3_aa: CASSESVGSAYEQYF
clone_size: NA; v_call: TRBV18; d_call: TRBD2; j_call: TRBJ2-1; cdr3_length: 17; cdr3_nt: TGTGCCAGCTCACAACGCCGACTAGCGGGAGGAGATAATGAGCAGTTCTTC; cdr3_aa: CASSQRRLAGGDNEQFF
clone_size: few; v_call: TRBV11-2; d_call: TRBD2; j_call: TRBJ2-5; cdr3_length: 16; cdr3_nt: TGTGCCAGCAGCCCCAACGGTGGCGCGGGAGTTGAGACCCAGTACTTC; cdr3_aa: CASSPNGGAGVETQYF
clone_size: few; v_call: TRBV10-3; d_call: NA; j_call: TRBJ2-1; cdr3_length: 16; cdr3_nt: TGTGCCATCAGTGATAACAGGGTCAGCTCCTACAATGAGCAGTTCTTC; cdr3_aa: CAISDNRVSSYNEQFF
clone_size: NA; v_call: TRBV19; d_call: NA; j_call: TRBJ2-1; cdr3_length: 16; cdr3_nt: TGTGCCAGTAGTATGTCTAGCGCGACGCCCTACAATGAGCAGTTCTTC; cdr3_aa: CASSMSSATPYNEQFF
clone_size: few; v_call: TRBV9; d_call: TRBD1; j_call: TRBJ2-7; cdr3_length: 14; cdr3_nt: TGTGCCAGCAGCCCCCGGGACAGGGGACGCGAGCAGTACTTC; cdr3_aa: CASSPRDRGREQYF
clone_size: NA; v_call: TRBV6-1; d_call: NA; j_call: TRBJ1-3; cdr3_length: 13; cdr3_nt: TGTGCCAGCAGTGCGGGCTCTGGAAACACCATATATTTT; cdr3_aa: CASSAGSGNTIYF
clone_size: NA; v_call: TRBV10-3; d_call: NA; j_call: TRBJ2-2; cdr3_length: 16; cdr3_nt: TGTGCCATCAGTGAGTCTGCGGTCGACCACACCGGGGAGCTGTTTTTT; cdr3_aa: CAISESAVDHTGELFF
clone_size: few; v_call: TRBV7-2; d_call: NA; j_call: TRBJ2-3; cdr3_length: 15; cdr3_nt: TGTGCCAGCAGCTTAGTACGGGACCGCACAGATACGCAGTATTTT; cdr3_aa: CASSLVRDRTDTQYF
clone_size: NA; v_call: TRBV6-1; d_call: NA; j_call: TRBJ1-5; cdr3_length: 12; cdr3_nt: TGTGCCAGCGCACTGGGAAGTCAGCCCCAGCATTTT; cdr3_aa: CASALGSQPQHF
clone_size: NA; v_call: TRBV21-1; d_call: NA; j_call: TRBJ2-7; cdr3_length: 15; cdr3_nt: TGTGCCACCAAGAAGTTAGTGCCAAAGACTGACGAGCAGTACTTC; cdr3_aa: CATKKLVPKTDEQYF
clone_size: NA; v_call: TRBV7-2; d_call: NA; j_call: TRBJ2-3; cdr3_length: 14; cdr3_nt: TGTGCCAGCAGCTTAGGGGGCCGCACAGATACGCAGTATTTT; cdr3_aa: CASSLGGRTDTQYF
clone_size: few; v_call: TRBV4-3; d_call: NA; j_call: TRBJ2-5; cdr3_length: 15; cdr3_nt: TGCGCCAGCAGCCAAGATGGACCCGGAGGGGAGACCCAGTACTTC; cdr3_aa: CASSQDGPGGETQYF
clone_size: few; v_call: TRBV7-6; d_call: TRBD1; j_call: TRBJ2-1; cdr3_length: 16; cdr3_nt: TGTGCCAGCAGCTTAGCCACGGGACAGCGTTACAATGAGCAGTTCTTC; cdr3_aa: CASSLATGQRYNEQFF
clone_size: few; v_call: TRBV6-5; d_call: NA; j_call: TRBJ1-5; cdr3_length: 14; cdr3_nt: TGTGCCAGCAGTTACTTGCAGGGGAGGGAGCCCCAGCATTTT; cdr3_aa: CASSYLQGREPQHF
clone_size: NA; v_call: TRBV4-2; d_call: NA; j_call: TRBJ2-2; cdr3_length: 13; cdr3_nt: TGTGCCAGCAGCCAAGGTAGTGCCGGGGAGCTGTTTTTT; cdr3_aa: CASSQGSAGELFF
clone_size: few; v_call: TRBV27; d_call: TRBD1; j_call: TRBJ1-2; cdr3_length: 16; cdr3_nt: TGTGCCAGCAGTCCTGATCCGGGACAGGGAGGGGTTGGCTACACCTTC; cdr3_aa: CASSPDPGQGGVGYTF
clone_size: NA; v_call: TRBV5-4; d_call: NA; j_call: TRBJ2-7; cdr3_length: 15; cdr3_nt: TGTGCCAGCAGCACCCCGGGACGGAGGATCTACGAGCAGTACTTC; cdr3_aa: CASSTPGRRIYEQYF
clone_size: few; v_call: TRBV5-4; d_call: NA; j_call: TRBJ1-2; cdr3_length: 13; cdr3_nt: TGTGCCAGCAGCTTACAGGCTAACTATGGCTACACCTTC; cdr3_aa: CASSLQANYGYTF
clone_size: few; v_call: TRBV7-8; d_call: NA; j_call: TRBJ2-7; cdr3_length: 15; cdr3_nt: TGTGCCAGCAGCTTAGTCGATGGGGTGCCCTACGAGCAGTACTTC; cdr3_aa: CASSLVDGVPYEQYF
clone_size: NA; v_call: TRBV28; d_call: TRBD1; j_call: TRBJ1-1; cdr3_length: 15; cdr3_nt: TGTGCCAGCAGTTCACAGGGGGCGCTTAGCACTGAAGCTTTCTTT; cdr3_aa: CASSSQGALSTEAFF
clone_size: NA; v_call: TRBV18; d_call: NA; j_call: TRBJ2-2; cdr3_length: 15; cdr3_nt: TGTGCCAGCTCACCTGCCCTCACTGACCCTATCGGGCTGTTTTTT; cdr3_aa: CASSPALTDPIGLFF
clone_size: NA; v_call: TRBV19; d_call: TRBD1; j_call: TRBJ1-5; cdr3_length: 17; cdr3_nt: TGTGCCAGCAACCGCGGACAGGAAGGGTTGTGGTATCAGCCCCAGCATTTT; cdr3_aa: CASNRGQEGLWYQPQHF
clone_size: NA; v_call: TRBV2; d_call: NA; j_call: TRBJ2-7; cdr3_length: 14; cdr3_nt: TGTGCCAGCAGTTCGCAGGGGAGCGCCTACGAGCAGTACTTC; cdr3_aa: CASSSQGSAYEQYF
clone_size: few; v_call: TRBV5-6; d_call: TRBD2; j_call: TRBJ2-1; cdr3_length: 15; cdr3_nt: TGTGCCAGCAGCCACGGACTAGCGGGATACAATGAGCAGTTCTTC; cdr3_aa: CASSHGLAGYNEQFF
clone_size: few; v_call: TRBV6-5; d_call: NA; j_call: TRBJ2-4; cdr3_length: 15; cdr3_nt: TGTGCCAGCAGGGGTCAGGGAACGTTGAAAAACATTCAGTACTTC; cdr3_aa: CASRGQGTLKNIQYF
clone_size: NA; v_call: TRBV5-1; d_call: TRBD2; j_call: TRBJ2-1; cdr3_length: 15; cdr3_nt: TGCGCCAGCAGCCAGAGGACTAGCTATAGCAATGAGCAGTTCTTC; cdr3_aa: CASSQRTSYSNEQFF
clone_size: few; v_call: TRBV5-1; d_call: TRBD2; j_call: TRBJ2-2; cdr3_length: 15; cdr3_nt: TGCGCCAGCAGCCTAACGGGAGGAAACACCGGGGAGCTGTTTTTT; cdr3_aa: CASSLTGGNTGELFF
clone_size: NA; v_call: TRBV28; d_call: TRBD1; j_call: TRBJ2-4; cdr3_length: 14; cdr3_nt: TGTGCCAGCAGTTTGTGGGACAGGGGAACCATTCAGTACTTC; cdr3_aa: CASSLWDRGTIQYF
clone_size: NA; v_call: TRBV4-1; d_call: TRBD2; j_call: TRBJ2-1; cdr3_length: 17; cdr3_nt: TGCGCCAGCAGCCAAGATTCGTGGACTAGCGGGAGAGGGGAGCAGTTCTTC; cdr3_aa: CASSQDSWTSGRGEQFF
clone_size: NA; v_call: TRBV5-1; d_call: NA; j_call: TRBJ2-5; cdr3_length: 13; cdr3_nt: TGCGCCAGCAGCTTGGGTTACCAAGAGACCCAGTACTTC; cdr3_aa: CASSLGYQETQYF
clone_size: few; v_call: TRBV7-9; d_call: NA; j_call: TRBJ2-5; cdr3_length: 13; cdr3_nt: TGTGCCAGCAGCTTCTGGGGGCGAGAGACCCAGTACTTC; cdr3_aa: CASSFWGRETQYF
clone_size: few; v_call: TRBV19; d_call: NA; j_call: TRBJ1-2; cdr3_length: 16; cdr3_nt: TGTGCCAGTAGTGCCTCGACAGGAAATCGTAACTATGGCTACACCTTC; cdr3_aa: CASSASTGNRNYGYTF
clone_size: NA; v_call: TRBV5-1; d_call: NA; j_call: TRBJ2-5; cdr3_length: 13; cdr3_nt: TGCGCCAGCAGTTGGGGATTGGGGGAGACCCAGTACTTC; cdr3_aa: CASSWGLGETQYF
clone_size: NA; v_call: TRBV6-1; d_call: NA; j_call: TRBJ2-7; cdr3_length: 11; cdr3_nt: TGTGCCAGCAGTGTTCGACGCGAGCAGTACTTC; cdr3_aa: CASSVRREQYF
clone_size: few; v_call: TRBV19; d_call: NA; j_call: TRBJ2-1; cdr3_length: 15; cdr3_nt: TGTGCCAGTACCCTGCATCAGGGAATAGGGAATGAGCAGTTCTTC; cdr3_aa: CASTLHQGIGNEQFF